This TCR beta chain is from a study of control samples from healthy donors and cancer patients. Measured with immunoSEQ multiplex PCR; TCRdb has only the in-frame clones, and not every one. The sample consists of around 94,000 clones, about 85% of them appearing once. V was pared by 1 base and J by 3 bases, with 9 bases of the junction left unmatched. This CDR3 comprises 16 residues. Per the germline V gene, CDR1 is SGHTA and CDR2 is FQGNSA. This sequence originates from a woman between 45 and 60 years old in good health. The material sequenced was blood. The rearrangement joins TRBV7-2 to TRBJ2-7; 7 positions match TRBD2. The CDR3 DNA reads TGTGCCAGCAGCTTAGGGGGGGGAGTTATCTTCTACGAGCAGTACTTC. This translates into CASSLGGGVIFYEQYF.